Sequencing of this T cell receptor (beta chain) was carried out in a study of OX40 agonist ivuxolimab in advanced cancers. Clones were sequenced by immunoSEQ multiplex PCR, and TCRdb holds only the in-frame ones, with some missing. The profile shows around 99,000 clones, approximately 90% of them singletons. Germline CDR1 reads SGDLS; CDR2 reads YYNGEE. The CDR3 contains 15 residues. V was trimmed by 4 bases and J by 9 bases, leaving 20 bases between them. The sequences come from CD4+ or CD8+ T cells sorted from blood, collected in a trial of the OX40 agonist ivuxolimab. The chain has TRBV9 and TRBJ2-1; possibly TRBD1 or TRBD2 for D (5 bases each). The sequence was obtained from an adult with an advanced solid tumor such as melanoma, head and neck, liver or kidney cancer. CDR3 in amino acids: CASSPRGRGVSEQFF. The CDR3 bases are TGTGCCAGCAGCCCCCGGGGTAGGGGAGTCAGTGAGCAGTTCTTC. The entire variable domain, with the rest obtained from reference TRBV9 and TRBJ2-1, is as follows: DSGVTQTPKHLITATGQRVTLRCSPRSGDLSVYWYQQSLDQGLQFLIQYYNGEERAKGNILERFSAQQFPDLHSELNLSSLELGDSALYFCASSPRGRGVSEQFFGPGTRLTVL.